This T cell receptor (beta chain) was captured in a study of cytomegalovirus exposure and HLA in healthy donors. Study-level findings and limits: The authors listed 150 to 200 TCR beta chains as cytomegalovirus-associated.

PCR amplification relied on 60 Vbeta primers (plus 13 Jbeta primers). Generated by immunoSEQ multiplex PCR, the TCRdb table keeps only in-frame clones and is missing some. The profile shows about 180,000 clones, over 60% of them singletons. Per the germline V gene, CDR1 is MRHNA and CDR2 is SNTAGT. The CDR3 contains 15 residues. V shed 4 bases and J 3 bases; nucleotides not matched to a gene: 5. Worth noting for this clone: What it binds is unknown.

The chain joins TRBV6-4 to TRBJ2-1; 8 bases are shared with TRBD1. The clonotype was recovered from a man in his forties or fifties in good health and CMV-seronegative. Material: PBMCs. The DNA of the CDR3 is TGTGCCAGCAGTGCCACAGGGGGAAACTACAATGAGCAGTTCTTC. It yields the protein CASSATGGNYNEQFF.